The text below deals with one TCR beta chain. These data originate in a study of blood T cell repertoires in COVID-19. The ends lost 1 base at V and 4 bases at J; junction bases unmatched: 8. Germline V gives CDR1 LNHDA, CDR2 SQIVND (reference sequence). This CDR3 spans 16 amino acids. Per the original methods: Reference gene primer amplification yielded estimated nucleated cell counts. Only in-frame clones appear in the TCRdb table, and some are missing; sequencing was by immunoSEQ multiplex PCR. V and J calls and clone size are copied from that table; D and trimming were computed from the DNA. This repertoire shows approximately 120,000 clones, roughly 82% found once; its top ten account for roughly 7.9%.

Source material: peripheral blood. The TCR originated in a woman older than 75 with active or convalescent COVID-19. V is TRBV19 and J is TRBJ2-3; 7 bases are a match to TRBD1. CDR3 bases: TGTGCCAGTAGTATAGGCGGTACAGGGGTGGCAGATACGCAGTATTTT. It specifies CASSIGGTGVADTQYF.